This T cell receptor (beta chain) was found in a study of tumor-infiltrating lymphocytes in primary liver carcinoma. Trimming took 5 bases from V and 3 from J, leaving 14 bases between them. The germline V gene encodes CDR1 SGHRS and CDR2 YFSETQ. The CDR3 runs 14 residues. Starting material of 500 to 600 ng total RNA yielded TCR beta cDNA via a constant-region primer. A slightly modified ARM-PCR protocol with three nested multiplex PCR rounds produced these TCR beta libraries. Both of the initial two PCR rounds ran for roughly 10 cycles and employed TRBV1-TRBV30 forward primers alongside a C-beta reverse primer. TCRdb redid the calling of the multiplex PCR reads with MiXCR, one entry per CDR3 protein. This table holds 40,000 or so distinct CDR3 sequences, about 75% found once. Without any cell sorting, roughly 20-32 mg of bulk tissue yielded co-extracted RNA and DNA.

The receptor was derived from a woman aged 30 to 39 with primary liver carcinoma and hepatitis B virus infection. Sequenced: tumor-adjacent normal liver tissue. This chain joins TRBV5-1 and TRBJ1-1; weak D call: TRBD1 (5 bases). CDR3 residues: CASSLTGRDTEAFF. The CDR3 bases are TGCGCCAGCAGTTTGACCGGCAGGGACACTGAAGCTTTCTTT.